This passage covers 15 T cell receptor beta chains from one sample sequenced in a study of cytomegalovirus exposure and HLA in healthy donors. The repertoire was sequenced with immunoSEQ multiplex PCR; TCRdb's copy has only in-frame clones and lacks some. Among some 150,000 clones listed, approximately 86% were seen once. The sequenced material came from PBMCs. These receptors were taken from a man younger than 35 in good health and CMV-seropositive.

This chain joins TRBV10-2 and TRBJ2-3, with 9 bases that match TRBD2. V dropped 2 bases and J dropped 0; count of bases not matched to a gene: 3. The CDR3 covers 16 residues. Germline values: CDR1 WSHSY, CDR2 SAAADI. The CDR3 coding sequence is TGCGCCAGCAGTGAGAGCCTAGCGGGGAGCACAGATACGCAGTATTTT. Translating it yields CASSESLAGSTDTQYF.

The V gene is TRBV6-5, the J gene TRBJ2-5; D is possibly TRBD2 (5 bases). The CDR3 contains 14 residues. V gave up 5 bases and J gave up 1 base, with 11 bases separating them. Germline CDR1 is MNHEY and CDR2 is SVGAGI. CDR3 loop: CASSVNRGQETQYF. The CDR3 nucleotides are TGTGCCAGCAGTGTAAACCGGGGCCAAGAGACCCAGTACTTC.

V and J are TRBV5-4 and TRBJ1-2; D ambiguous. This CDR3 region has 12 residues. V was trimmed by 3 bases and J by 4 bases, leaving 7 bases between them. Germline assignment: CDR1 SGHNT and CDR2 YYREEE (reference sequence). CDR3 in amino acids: CASSSEVYGYTF. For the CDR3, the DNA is TGTGCCAGCAGCTCGGAGGTCTATGGCTACACCTTC.

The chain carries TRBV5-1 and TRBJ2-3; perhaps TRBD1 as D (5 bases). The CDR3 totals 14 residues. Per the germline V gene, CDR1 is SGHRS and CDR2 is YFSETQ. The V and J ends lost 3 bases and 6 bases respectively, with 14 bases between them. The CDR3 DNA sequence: TGCGCCAGCAGCTCCAGGGCCCCCGGCGATACGCAGTATTTT. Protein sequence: CASSSRAPGDTQYF.

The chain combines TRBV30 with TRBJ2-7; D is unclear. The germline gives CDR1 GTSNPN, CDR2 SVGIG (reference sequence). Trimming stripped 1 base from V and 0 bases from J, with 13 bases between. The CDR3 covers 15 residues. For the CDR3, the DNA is TGTGCCTGGAGTGCTCCCGGGTTAAGCTCCTACGAGCAGTACTTC. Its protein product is CAWSAPGLSSYEQYF.

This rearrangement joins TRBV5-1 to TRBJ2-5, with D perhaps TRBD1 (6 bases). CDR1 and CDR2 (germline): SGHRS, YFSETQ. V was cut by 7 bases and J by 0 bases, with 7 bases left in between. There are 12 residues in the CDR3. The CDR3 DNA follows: TGCGCCAGCGGACAGAACCAAGAGACCCAGTACTTC. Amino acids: CASGQNQETQYF.

CDR3 sequence reads: CASSLLASSTDTQYF. CDR3 DNA sequence: TGTGCCAGCAGCCTACTAGCGAGTAGCACAGATACGCAGTATTTT. This chain links TRBV7-9 with TRBJ2-3, with TRBD2 matching 7 bases. Germline loops: CDR1 SEHNR, CDR2 FQNEAQ (reference sequence). V lost 5 bases, J lost 0 bases, and 5 bases stayed unmatched. The CDR3 length is 15 residues.

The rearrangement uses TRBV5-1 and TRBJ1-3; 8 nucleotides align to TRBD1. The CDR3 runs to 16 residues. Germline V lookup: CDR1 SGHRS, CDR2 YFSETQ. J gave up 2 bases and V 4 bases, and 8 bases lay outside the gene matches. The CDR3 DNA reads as TGCGCCAGCAGCATTTCCAAGACAGGGGCTGGAAACACCATATATTTT. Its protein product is CASSISKTGAGNTIYF.

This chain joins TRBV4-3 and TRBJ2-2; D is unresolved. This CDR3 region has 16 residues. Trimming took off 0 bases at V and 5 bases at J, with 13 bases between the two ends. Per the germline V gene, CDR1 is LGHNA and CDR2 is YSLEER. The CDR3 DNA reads TGCGCCAGCAGCCAAGATTCTACAGAACGTACCGGGGAGCTGTTTTTT. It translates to CASSQDSTERTGELFF.

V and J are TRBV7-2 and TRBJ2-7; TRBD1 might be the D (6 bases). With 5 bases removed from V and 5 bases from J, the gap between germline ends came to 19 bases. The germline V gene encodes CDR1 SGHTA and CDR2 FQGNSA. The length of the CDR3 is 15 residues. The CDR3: CASSPHRQATHEQYF. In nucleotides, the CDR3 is TGTGCCAGCAGCCCCCACCGACAGGCGACCCACGAGCAGTACTTC.

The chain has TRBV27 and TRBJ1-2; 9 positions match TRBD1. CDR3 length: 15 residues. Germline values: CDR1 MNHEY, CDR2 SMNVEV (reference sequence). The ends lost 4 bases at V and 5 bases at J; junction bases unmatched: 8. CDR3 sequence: CASSSRQGVSYGYTF. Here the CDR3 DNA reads TGTGCCAGCAGTTCTCGACAGGGGGTATCGTATGGCTACACCTTC.

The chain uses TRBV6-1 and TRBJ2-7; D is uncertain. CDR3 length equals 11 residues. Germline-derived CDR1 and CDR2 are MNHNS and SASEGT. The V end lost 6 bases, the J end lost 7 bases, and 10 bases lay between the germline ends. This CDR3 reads CASRENWEQYF. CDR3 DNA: TGTGCCAGCAGGGAGAACTGGGAGCAGTACTTC.

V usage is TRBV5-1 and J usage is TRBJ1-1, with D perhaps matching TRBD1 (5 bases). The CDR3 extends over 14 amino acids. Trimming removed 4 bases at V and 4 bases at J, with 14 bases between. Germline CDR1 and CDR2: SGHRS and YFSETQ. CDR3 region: CASSASPGGTEAFF. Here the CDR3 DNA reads TGCGCCAGCAGCGCTTCCCCCGGGGGCACTGAAGCTTTCTTT.

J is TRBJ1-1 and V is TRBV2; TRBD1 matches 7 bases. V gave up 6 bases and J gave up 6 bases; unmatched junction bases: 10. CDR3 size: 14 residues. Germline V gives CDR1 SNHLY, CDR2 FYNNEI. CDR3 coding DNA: TGTGCCAGCAGCCTACAGGGGATTAGGGCTGAAGCTTTCTTT. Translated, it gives CASSLQGIRAEAFF.

This CDR3 is CASSPTGRAEAFF. The CDR3 DNA is TGTGCCAGCAGCCCCACAGGTCGCGCTGAAGCTTTCTTT. The V gene is TRBV7-9, the J gene TRBJ1-1; TRBD1 might be the D (5 bases). CDR1 is SEHNR and CDR2 is FQNEAQ in the germline V gene (reference sequence). The CDR3 totals 13 residues. V was shortened by 5 bases and J by 6 bases, with 13 bases between the two germline ends.